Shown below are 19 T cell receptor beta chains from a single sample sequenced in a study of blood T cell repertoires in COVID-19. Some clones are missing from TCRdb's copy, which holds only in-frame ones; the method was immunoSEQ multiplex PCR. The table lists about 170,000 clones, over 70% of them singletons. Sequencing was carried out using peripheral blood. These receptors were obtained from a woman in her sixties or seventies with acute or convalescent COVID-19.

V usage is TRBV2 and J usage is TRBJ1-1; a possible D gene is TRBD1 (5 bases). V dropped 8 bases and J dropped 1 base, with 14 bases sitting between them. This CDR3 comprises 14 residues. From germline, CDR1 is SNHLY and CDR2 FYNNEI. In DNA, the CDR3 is TGTGCCAGCCGGGGGGTAGAAAGGAACACTGAAGCTTTCTTT. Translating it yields CASRGVERNTEAFF.

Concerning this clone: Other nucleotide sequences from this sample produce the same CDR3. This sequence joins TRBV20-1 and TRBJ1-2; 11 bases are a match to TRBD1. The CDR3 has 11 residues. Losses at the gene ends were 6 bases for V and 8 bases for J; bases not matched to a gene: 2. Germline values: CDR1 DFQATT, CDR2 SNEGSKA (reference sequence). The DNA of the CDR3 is TGCAGTGCGCGGACAGGGGGCGGCTACACCTTC. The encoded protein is CSARTGGGYTF.

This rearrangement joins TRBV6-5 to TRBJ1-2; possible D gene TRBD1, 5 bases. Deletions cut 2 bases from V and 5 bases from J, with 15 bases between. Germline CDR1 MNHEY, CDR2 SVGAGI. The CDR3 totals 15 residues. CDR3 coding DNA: TGTGCCAGCAGTTACGCCCGGGGGTTCTTATATGGCTACACCTTC. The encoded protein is CASSYARGFLYGYTF.

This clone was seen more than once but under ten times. Here the CDR3 DNA reads TGTGCCAGCAGCCAAGGGGGGGAAGGGGAAAAACTGTTTTTT. It specifies CASSQGGEGEKLFF. V and J are TRBV4-2 and TRBJ1-4, with D possibly being TRBD1 (5 bases). V was pared by 1 base and J by 8 bases, with 11 bases between. This CDR3 region has 14 residues. CDR1 and CDR2 (germline): LGHNA, YNFKEQ.

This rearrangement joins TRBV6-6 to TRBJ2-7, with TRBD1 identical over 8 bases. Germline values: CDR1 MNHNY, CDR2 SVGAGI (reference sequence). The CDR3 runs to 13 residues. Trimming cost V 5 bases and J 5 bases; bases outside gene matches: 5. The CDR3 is CASSRTGKDEQYF. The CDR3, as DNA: TGTGCCAGCAGTAGGACAGGGAAGGACGAGCAGTACTTC.

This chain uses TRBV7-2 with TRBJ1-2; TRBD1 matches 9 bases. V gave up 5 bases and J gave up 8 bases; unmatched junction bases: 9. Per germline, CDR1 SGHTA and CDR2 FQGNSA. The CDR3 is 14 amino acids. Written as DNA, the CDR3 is TGTGCCAGCAGCGACCGGACAGGGGCAGTAGGCTACACCTTC. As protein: CASSDRTGAVGYTF.

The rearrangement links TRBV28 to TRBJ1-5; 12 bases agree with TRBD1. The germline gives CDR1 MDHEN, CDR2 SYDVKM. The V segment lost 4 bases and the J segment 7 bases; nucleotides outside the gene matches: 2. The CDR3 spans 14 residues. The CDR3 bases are TGTGCCAGCAGTTACGGGACAGGGGGCCAGCCCCAGCATTTT. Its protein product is CASSYGTGGQPQHF. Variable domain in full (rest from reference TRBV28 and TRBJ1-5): DVKVTQSSRYLVKRTGEKVFLECVQDMDHENMFWYRQDPGLGLRLIYFSYDVKMKEKGDIPEGYSVSREKKERFSLILESASTNQTSMYLCASSYGTGGQPQHFGDGTRLSIL.

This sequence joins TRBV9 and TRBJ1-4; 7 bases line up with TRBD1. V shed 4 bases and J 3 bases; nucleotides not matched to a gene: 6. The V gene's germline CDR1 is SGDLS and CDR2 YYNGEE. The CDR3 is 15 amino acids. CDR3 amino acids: CASSTGDRANEKLFF. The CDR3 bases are TGTGCCAGCAGCACTGGGGACAGAGCTAATGAAAAACTGTTTTTT. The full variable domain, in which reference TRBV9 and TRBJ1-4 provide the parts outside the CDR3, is DSGVTQTPKHLITATGQRVTLRCSPRSGDLSVYWYQQSLDQGLQFLIQYYNGEERAKGNILERFSAQQFPDLHSELNLSSLELGDSALYFCASSTGDRANEKLFFGSGTQLSVL.

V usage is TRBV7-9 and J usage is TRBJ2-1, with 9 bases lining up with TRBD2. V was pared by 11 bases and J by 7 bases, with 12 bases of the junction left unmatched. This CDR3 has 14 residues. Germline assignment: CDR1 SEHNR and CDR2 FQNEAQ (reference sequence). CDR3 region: CASRMGGGDNEQFF. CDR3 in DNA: TGTGCCTCGCGGATGGGCGGGGGGGATAATGAGCAGTTCTTC.

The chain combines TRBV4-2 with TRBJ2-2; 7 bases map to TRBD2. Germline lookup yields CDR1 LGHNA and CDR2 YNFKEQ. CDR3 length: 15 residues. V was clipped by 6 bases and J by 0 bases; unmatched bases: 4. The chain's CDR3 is CASSSSGANTGELFF. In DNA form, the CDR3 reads TGTGCCAGCAGTTCAAGCGGGGCGAACACCGGGGAGCTGTTTTTT.

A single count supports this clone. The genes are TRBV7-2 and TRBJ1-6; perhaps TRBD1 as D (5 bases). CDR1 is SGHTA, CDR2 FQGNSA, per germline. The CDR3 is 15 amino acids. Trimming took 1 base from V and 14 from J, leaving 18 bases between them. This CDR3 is CASSLGAQGSGALHF. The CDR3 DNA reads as TGTGCCAGCAGCTTAGGAGCCCAGGGCTCGGGGGCCCTCCACTTT.

As DNA, the CDR3 is TGCGCCAGCAGCTTGTTCGGGGGGGCGAATGAGCAGTTCTTC. It yields the protein CASSLFGGANEQFF. V gene TRBV5-1 combines with J gene TRBJ2-1; 8 bases fit TRBD2. Trimming took 1 base from V and 7 from J; bases not matched to a gene: 4. The germline gives CDR1 SGHRS, CDR2 YFSETQ. This CDR3 contains 14 residues.

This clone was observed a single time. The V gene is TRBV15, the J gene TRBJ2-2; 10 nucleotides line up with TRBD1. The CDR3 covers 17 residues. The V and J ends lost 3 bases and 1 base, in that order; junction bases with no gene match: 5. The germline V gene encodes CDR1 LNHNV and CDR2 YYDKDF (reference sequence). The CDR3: CATSRGQGRLNTGELFF. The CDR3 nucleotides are TGTGCCACCAGCAGGGGACAGGGGCGCCTGAACACCGGGGAGCTGTTTTTT.

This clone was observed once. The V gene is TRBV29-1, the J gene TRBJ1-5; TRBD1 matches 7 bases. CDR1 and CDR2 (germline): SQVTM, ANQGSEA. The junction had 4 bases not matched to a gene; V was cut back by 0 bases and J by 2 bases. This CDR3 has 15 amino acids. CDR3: CSVEEEGAGNQPQHF. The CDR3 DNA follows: TGCAGCGTTGAAGAAGAGGGGGCTGGCAATCAGCCCCAGCATTTT.

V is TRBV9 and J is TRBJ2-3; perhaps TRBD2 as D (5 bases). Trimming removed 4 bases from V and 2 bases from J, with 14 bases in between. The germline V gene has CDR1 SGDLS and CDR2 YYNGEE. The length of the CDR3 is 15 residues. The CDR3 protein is CASSPQRSSTDTQYF. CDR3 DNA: TGTGCCAGCAGCCCTCAGCGGAGCTCCACAGATACGCAGTATTTT.

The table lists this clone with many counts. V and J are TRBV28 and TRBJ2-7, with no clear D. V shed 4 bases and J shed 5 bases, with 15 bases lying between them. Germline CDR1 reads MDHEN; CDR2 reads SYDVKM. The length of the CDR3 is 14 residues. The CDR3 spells CASSSPYLEHEQYF. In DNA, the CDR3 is TGTGCCAGCAGTTCGCCCTATCTGGAGCACGAGCAGTACTTC.

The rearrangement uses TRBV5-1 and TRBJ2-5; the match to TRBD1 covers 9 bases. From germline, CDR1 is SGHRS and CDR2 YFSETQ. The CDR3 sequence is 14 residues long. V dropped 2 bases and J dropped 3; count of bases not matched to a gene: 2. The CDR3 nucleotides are TGCGCCAGCAGCTTAGGGGACAGGGAAGAGACCCAGTACTTC. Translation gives CASSLGDREETQYF.

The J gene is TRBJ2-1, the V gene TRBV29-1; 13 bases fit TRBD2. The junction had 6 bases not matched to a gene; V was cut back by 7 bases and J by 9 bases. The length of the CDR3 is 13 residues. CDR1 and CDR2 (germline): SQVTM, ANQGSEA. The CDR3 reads CSARTSGGGEQFF. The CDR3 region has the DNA TGCAGCGCCCGGACTAGCGGGGGAGGTGAGCAGTTCTTC.

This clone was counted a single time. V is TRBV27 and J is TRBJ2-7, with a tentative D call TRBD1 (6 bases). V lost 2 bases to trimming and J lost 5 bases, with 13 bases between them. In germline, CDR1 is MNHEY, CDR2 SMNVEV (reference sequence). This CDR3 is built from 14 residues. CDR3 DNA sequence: TGTGCCAGCAGTTTACAGGGGACGGGTAACGAGCAGTACTTC. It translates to CASSLQGTGNEQYF.